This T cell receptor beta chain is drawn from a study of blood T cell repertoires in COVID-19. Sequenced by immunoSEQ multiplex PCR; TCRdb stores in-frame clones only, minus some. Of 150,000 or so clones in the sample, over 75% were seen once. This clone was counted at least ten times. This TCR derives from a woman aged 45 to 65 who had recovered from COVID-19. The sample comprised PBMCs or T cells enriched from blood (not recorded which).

The DNA for the CDR3 is TGTGCCAGCAGCTTAGTCGGGCGGGGGCGGCCCATGAACACTGAAGCTTTCTTT. Its translation: CASSLVGRGRPMNTEAFF. This chain connects TRBV11-3 to TRBJ1-1, with TRBD1 as a possible D gene (6 bases). The V end was cut by 1 base, the J end by 0 bases, with 18 bases between. The CDR3 extends over 18 amino acids. Per germline, CDR1 SGHNT and CDR2 YENEEA.